The 6 T cell receptor beta chains in this list originate from one sample, sequenced in a study of CD8+ T cells in alopecia areata. Once RNA had been extracted, it was reverse transcribed into cDNA to act as the sequencing template. The data were produced by immunoSEQ multiplex PCR, yet TCRdb's version contains in-frame clones alone and is incomplete. Of 180,000 or so clones in the sample, approximately 51% were seen once. Noted treatment: oral pan-JAK inhibitor, 5-10 mg twice daily. This specimen consisted of CD8+ T cells sorted from blood, obtained around week 53, from a patient treated with tofacitinib. Receptor source: a human donor with alopecia areata.

V gene TRBV7-9 combines with J gene TRBJ2-7, with D tentatively TRBD1 (6 bases). Trimming shortened V by 3 bases and J by 3 bases, and 15 bases separated the two germline ends. The CDR3 is 15 residues long. Germline CDR1 SEHNR, CDR2 FQNEAQ (reference sequence). The CDR3 nucleotides read TGTGCCAGCAGCTTCGCACAGGGAAATATCTACGAGCAGTACTTC. Amino acids: CASSFAQGNIYEQYF.

The count of this clone is one. The J gene is TRBJ2-2, the V gene TRBV9, with 7 bases fitting TRBD1. The V segment lost 4 bases and the J segment 4 bases; nucleotides outside the gene matches: 10. This CDR3 has 16 amino acids. Germline V gene data show CDR1 as SGDLS and CDR2 as YYNGEE. The CDR3 loop reads CASSPQNRGVTGELFF. DNA of the CDR3: TGTGCCAGCAGCCCTCAGAACAGGGGAGTCACCGGGGAGCTGTTTTTT.

The genes are TRBV27 and TRBJ2-7; the D is unclear. The CDR3 extends over 13 amino acids. V was clipped by 3 bases and J by 6 bases, with 12 bases between them. The germline V gene encodes CDR1 MNHEY and CDR2 SMNVEV (reference sequence). The CDR3 here is CASSFAPLREQYF. The CDR3 nucleotides are TGTGCCAGCAGTTTCGCCCCATTGCGCGAGCAGTACTTC.

This chain joins TRBV13 and TRBJ1-1; 7 bases line up with TRBD1. The germline CDR1 and CDR2 sequences are PRHDT and FYEKMQ (reference sequence). After removal of 5 bases from V and 0 bases from J, the junction contained 6 bases not matched to a gene. CDR3 length equals 15 residues. CDR3 sequence: CASSPRTGVNTEAFF. CDR3 DNA: TGTGCCAGCAGCCCCCGTACAGGGGTGAACACTGAAGCTTTCTTT. The variable domain in full, with the rest retrieved from reference TRBV13 and TRBJ1-1, is AAGVIQSPRHLIKEKRETATLKCYPIPRHDTVYWYQQGPGQDPQFLISFYEKMQSDKGSIPDRFSAQQFSDYHSELNMSSLELGDSALYFCASSPRTGVNTEAFFGQGTRLTVV.

This clone was counted between two and nine times. The chain joins TRBV15 to TRBJ2-3; D call uncertain. Trimming stripped 6 bases from V and 2 bases from J, with 18 bases between. The CDR3 sequence is 16 residues long. Germline CDR1 and CDR2: LNHNV and YYDKDF (reference sequence). The CDR3 DNA sequence: TGTGCCACCAGTAACCCCGATAGCCGATACACAGATACGCAGTATTTT. Translation gives CATSNPDSRYTDTQYF.

This clone was counted between two and nine times. The chain uses TRBV7-8 and TRBJ2-1; TRBD1 agrees at 8 bases. The V gene end was trimmed by 5 bases and the J gene end by 6 bases; junction bases not matched to a gene: 9. This CDR3 region has 15 residues. Germline V CDR1 and CDR2: SGHVS, FQNEAQ. The CDR3 loop reads CASSPRTGIGNEQFF. CDR3 DNA sequence: TGTGCCAGCAGCCCTCGGACAGGGATAGGCAATGAGCAGTTCTTC.